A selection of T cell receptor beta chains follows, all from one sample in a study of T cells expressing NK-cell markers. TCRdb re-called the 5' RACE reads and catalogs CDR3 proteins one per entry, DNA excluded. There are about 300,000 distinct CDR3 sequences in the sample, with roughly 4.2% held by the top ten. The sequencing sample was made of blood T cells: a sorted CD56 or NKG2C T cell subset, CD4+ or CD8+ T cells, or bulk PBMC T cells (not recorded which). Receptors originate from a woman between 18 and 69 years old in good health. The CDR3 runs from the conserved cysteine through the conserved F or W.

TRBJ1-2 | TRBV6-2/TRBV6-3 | CASSLGPYGYTF
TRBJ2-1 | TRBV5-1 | CASSLSAGVVEQFF
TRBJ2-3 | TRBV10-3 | CAISESQLGATLKGYF
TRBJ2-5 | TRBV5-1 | CASSLAGQVETQYF
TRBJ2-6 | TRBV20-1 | CSATGTPISGANVLTF
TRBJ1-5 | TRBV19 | CASIGPGQPQHF
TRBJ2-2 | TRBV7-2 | CASSLRGGLTGELFF
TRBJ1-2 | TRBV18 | CASSPELIYGYTF
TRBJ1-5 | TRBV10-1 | CASSESGNQPQHF
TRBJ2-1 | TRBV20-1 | CSAPTSDNEQFF
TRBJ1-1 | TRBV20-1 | CSALPPTPGGTEAFF
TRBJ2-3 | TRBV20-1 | CSASGSGGPSSSTDTQYF
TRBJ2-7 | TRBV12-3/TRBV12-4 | CASTRTSSNYEQYF
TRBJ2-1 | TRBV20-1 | CSASTPRSSGTHNEQFF
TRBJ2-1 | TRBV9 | CASTPEGLHYNEQFF
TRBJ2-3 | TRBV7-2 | CASSPRAASRSDTQYF
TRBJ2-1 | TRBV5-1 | CASSFPGQGAKDEQFF
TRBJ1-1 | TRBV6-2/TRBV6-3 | CASSYVLEAFF
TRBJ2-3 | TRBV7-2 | CASIVPGLAGGTDTQYF
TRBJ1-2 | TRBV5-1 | CASSKEDIYGYTF